What follows are 19 T cell receptor beta chains derived from one specimen sequenced in a study of T cell responses to AZD1222 COVID-19 vaccine. TCRdb's table, derived via immunoSEQ multiplex PCR, lists solely in-frame clones and lacks some. This table holds approximately 110,000 clones, around nine tenths found once. The starting material was peripheral blood, obtained on day 0 of AZD1222 vaccination. The receptors derive from an adult in good health.

This clone was observed a handful of times. V is TRBV11-2 and J is TRBJ2-1, with 8 bases matching TRBD2. This CDR3 spans 12 amino acids. Germline loops: CDR1 SGHAT, CDR2 FQNNGV. The junction had 3 bases not matched to a gene; V was cut back by 5 bases and J by 9 bases. This CDR3 is CASSPLAGEQFF. In DNA form, the CDR3 reads TGTGCCAGCAGCCCGCTAGCGGGTGAGCAGTTCTTC.

This clone was counted a single time. The CDR3 DNA reads as TGTGCCAGTAGTATAGATGATCGGGCTGGGCAGCCTCGATCGGAAAAACTGTTTTTT. This sequence encodes CASSIDDRAGQPRSEKLFF. This rearrangement joins TRBV19 to TRBJ1-4, with no clear D. CDR3 length: 19 residues. The germline gives CDR1 LNHDA, CDR2 SQIVND (reference sequence). The V end lost 0 bases, the J end lost 8 bases, and 25 bases lay between the germline ends.

This chain connects TRBV5-1 to TRBJ1-2; D gene ambiguous. V lost 0 bases, J lost 5 bases, and 20 bases lay in between. CDR1 is SGHRS, CDR2 YFSETQ, per germline. CDR3 size: 17 residues. The CDR3, as DNA: TGCGCCAGCAGCTTGGAGGGAAGGACCGCGTCCCTTTATGGCTACACCTTC. It codes for CASSLEGRTASLYGYTF.

The chain uses TRBV7-8 and TRBJ2-7; TRBD2 matches 8 bases. Germline CDR1 SGHVS, CDR2 FQNEAQ. The CDR3 length is 21 residues. Trimming took 5 bases from V and 0 from J; bases not matched to a gene: 24. The CDR3 spells CASSPYKLERESWSFSYEQYF. The CDR3 DNA sequence: TGTGCCAGCAGCCCCTACAAATTGGAGCGGGAGTCTTGGTCGTTCTCCTACGAGCAGTACTTC.

The genes are TRBV6-9 and TRBJ2-7, with TRBD1 matching 10 bases. J lost 1 base, V lost 11 bases, and 5 bases had no gene match. CDR3 length equals 13 residues. From germline, CDR1 is MNHGY and CDR2 SVAAGI. CDR3 loop: CARRTGGSYEQYF. In nucleotides, the CDR3 is TGTGCCCGACGGACAGGGGGGTCCTACGAGCAGTACTTC.

V usage is TRBV28 and J usage is TRBJ1-5; D ambiguous. Germline CDR1 is MDHEN and CDR2 is SYDVKM. The CDR3 is 13 amino acids. The V gene lost 5 bases and the J gene lost 3 bases, with 8 bases spanning the gap. CDR3 DNA sequence: TGTGCCAGCAGTACCAAGAACAATCAGCCCCAGCATTTT. Its protein product is CASSTKNNQPQHF.

The chain recombines TRBV28 with TRBJ2-5; a weak D match, TRBD1 (5 bases). Germline CDR1 and CDR2: MDHEN and SYDVKM. The CDR3 length is 12 residues. V lost 10 bases, J lost 2 bases, and 11 bases lay in between. Here the CDR3 reads CATSTAQETQYF. The CDR3 DNA follows: TGTGCCACCTCGACAGCGCAAGAGACCCAGTACTTC.

Here the CDR3 DNA reads TGTGCCAGCAGTGGTACGGATGAGCAGTTCTTC. Its translation is CASSGTDEQFF. The J gene is TRBJ2-1, the V gene TRBV2, with D uncertain. Trimming removed 4 bases at V and 8 bases at J, with 6 bases between. The CDR3 consists of 11 residues. The germline V gene encodes CDR1 SNHLY and CDR2 FYNNEI.

The V and J genes are TRBV5-1 and TRBJ1-1; D is ambiguous. Germline CDR1 reads SGHRS; CDR2 reads YFSETQ. Trimming removed 4 bases from V and 0 bases from J, with 10 bases in between. CDR3 length: 14 amino acids. In DNA form, the CDR3 reads TGCGCCAGCAGCCCGGCCCGACTGAACACTGAAGCTTTCTTT. Protein product: CASSPARLNTEAFF.

The chain carries TRBV4-2 and TRBJ2-7, with 10 bases lining up with TRBD2. CDR1 is LGHNA and CDR2 is YNFKEQ in the germline V gene. With V trimmed by 0 bases and J by 6 bases, 14 bases remained unmatched. The CDR3 totals 18 residues. The CDR3, as DNA: TGTGCCAGCAGCCAAGAGGGGGGTTCGAGGACTAGCGGTTTCGAGCAGTACTTC. This encodes CASSQEGGSRTSGFEQYF.

CDR3 amino acids: CASSLGLAGGSDTQYF. DNA of the CDR3: TGCGCCAGCAGCTTGGGGCTAGCGGGAGGAAGTGATACGCAGTATTTT. The V gene is TRBV5-1, the J gene TRBJ2-3; 11 nucleotides match TRBD2. The ends lost 0 bases at V and 6 bases at J; junction bases unmatched: 6. The V gene's germline CDR1 is SGHRS and CDR2 YFSETQ. The CDR3 has 16 residues.

V usage is TRBV30 and J usage is TRBJ1-1, with D tentatively TRBD1 (6 bases). The V end was cut by 1 base, the J end by 4 bases, with 10 bases between. CDR1 GTSNPN and CDR2 SVGIG come from the germline V gene (reference sequence). This CDR3 has 13 amino acids. The CDR3 coding sequence is TGTGCCTGGAGTGCGGGAGGGGGCACTGAAGCTTTCTTT. Translation: CAWSAGGGTEAFF.

The CDR3 DNA follows: TGTGCCAGCAGCCACGGGGGGACTACTCAGGATACGCAGTATTTT. Translated, it gives CASSHGGTTQDTQYF. The chain is built from TRBV5-5 and TRBJ2-3, with 7 nucleotides matching TRBD2. V lost 4 bases to trimming and J lost 6 bases; unmatched junction nucleotides: 11. The CDR3 is 15 amino acids. Per the germline V gene, CDR1 is SGHKS and CDR2 is YYEKEE (reference sequence). The full variable domain, completed using reference TRBV5-5 and TRBJ2-3, is DAGVTQSPTHLIKTRGQQVTLRCSPISGHKSVSWYQQVLGQGPQFIFQYYEKEERGRGNFPDRFSARQFPNYSSELNVNALLLGDSALYLCASSHGGTTQDTQYFGPGTRLTVL.

This chain links TRBV18 with TRBJ2-1; 8 nucleotides match TRBD1. The CDR3 consists of 14 residues. Unmatched junction bases numbered 7, after V lost 5 bases and J lost 7 bases. Germline V gene sequence: CDR1 KGHSH, CDR2 LQKENI. CDR3 loop: CASSTGQVVNEQFF. DNA of the CDR3: TGTGCCAGCTCAACGGGACAGGTAGTGAATGAGCAGTTCTTC.

This clone was recorded once. Written as DNA, the CDR3 is TGTGCCAGCAGCTTAGGGGGTCGCAATCAGCCCCAGCATTTT. Protein: CASSLGGRNQPQHF. This chain uses TRBV7-8 with TRBJ1-5, with D uncertain. Between the trimmed V and J ends, which lost 1 base and 2 bases, there was a span of 6 bases. This CDR3 spans 14 amino acids. Germline CDR1 SGHVS, CDR2 FQNEAQ.

The chain employs TRBV24-1 and TRBJ1-2, with 8 bases identical to TRBD1. The germline gives CDR1 KGHDR, CDR2 SFDVKD. The CDR3 loop spans 14 amino acids. Trimming cost V 5 bases and J 8 bases; bases outside gene matches: 9. The CDR3 protein is CATSAGQDLRGYTF. CDR3 bases: TGTGCCACCAGTGCGGGACAGGATTTGAGAGGCTACACCTTC.

This rearrangement joins TRBV2 to TRBJ2-5, with TRBD1 matching over 11 bases. This CDR3 contains 14 residues. V lost 8 bases and J lost 2; bases outside the gene matches: 4. Germline CDR1 and CDR2: SNHLY and FYNNEI. DNA of the CDR3: TGTGCCAGCTTTTGGGACAGGGGGCAAGAGACCCAGTACTTC. This sequence encodes CASFWDRGQETQYF.

The V gene is TRBV4-1, the J gene TRBJ2-7, with 8 bases fitting TRBD2. The CDR3 length is 15 residues. With V trimmed by 1 base and J by 6 bases, 8 bases remained unmatched. Germline CDR1 and CDR2: MGHRA and YSYEKL. The CDR3 bases are TGCGCCAGCAGCCAAGCATGGACTAGCCGACCCGAGCAGTACTTC. Protein: CASSQAWTSRPEQYF.

The chain recombines TRBV6-1 with TRBJ1-2; D gene ambiguous. Trimming removed 1 base at V and 5 bases at J, with 8 bases between. Germline CDR1 and CDR2: MNHNS and SASEGT. CDR3 length equals 13 residues. The CDR3 reads CASSEGELYGYTF. The CDR3 coding sequence is TGTGCCAGCAGTGAAGGGGAGCTTTATGGCTACACCTTC.